The next 10 T cell receptor beta chains were all read from a single sample in a study of cytomegalovirus exposure and HLA in healthy donors. The data were produced by immunoSEQ multiplex PCR, yet TCRdb's version contains in-frame clones alone and is incomplete. The sample includes roughly 130,000 clones, about 90% of them seen just once. The specimen was PBMCs. Receptor source: a man aged 25 to 40 in good health and CMV-seronegative.

The chain joins TRBV7-3 to TRBJ2-2; D possibly corresponds to TRBD2 (5 bases). In germline, CDR1 is SGHTA, CDR2 FQGTGA. The V end was cut by 4 bases, the J end by 3 bases, with 9 bases between. This CDR3 has 14 amino acids. The CDR3 protein is CASSWGVDTGELFF. The CDR3 DNA reads as TGTGCCAGCAGCTGGGGAGTGGACACCGGGGAGCTGTTTTTT.

The chain employs TRBV12-5 and TRBJ2-5, with D tentatively TRBD1 (6 bases). V was shortened by 6 bases and J by 4 bases, with 15 bases between the two germline ends. CDR1 and CDR2 (germline): LGHNT, FRNRAP. The CDR3 is made up of 14 amino acids. The CDR3 DNA sequence: TGTGCTAGTGGACCCCAGGGGATGGGAGAGACCCAGTACTTC. It translates to CASGPQGMGETQYF.

This clone has more than one count but fewer than ten. The V call is TRBV29-1, the J call TRBJ1-1, with TRBD1 as a possible D gene (5 bases). This CDR3 has 12 amino acids. Trimming stripped 6 bases from V and 6 bases from J, with 14 bases between. Germline CDR1 and CDR2: SQVTM and ANQGSEA. CDR3 in DNA: TGCAGCGTCGCCGAGGGGAGGCCTGAAGCTTTCTTT. Its translation is CSVAEGRPEAFF.

The chain combines TRBV30 with TRBJ2-2, with D perhaps TRBD1 (5 bases). The V gene's germline CDR1 is GTSNPN and CDR2 SVGIG (reference sequence). Trimming shortened V by 2 bases and J by 6 bases, and 10 bases separated the two germline ends. This CDR3 has 13 amino acids. DNA for the CDR3: TGTGCCTGGAGTTTACAGGAACCCGGGGAGCTGTTTTTT. Translated, it gives CAWSLQEPGELFF.

This clone has a single count. The gene calls are TRBV6-1 and TRBJ2-5; 12 bases match TRBD1. Germline V gene data show CDR1 as MNHNS and CDR2 as SASEGT. After removal of 8 bases from V and 5 bases from J, the junction contained 9 bases not matched to a gene. This CDR3 contains 15 residues. CDR3 sequence: CASPLGDRGHETQYF. In DNA form, the CDR3 reads TGTGCCAGCCCTCTCGGGGACAGGGGGCACGAGACCCAGTACTTC.

The chain joins TRBV18 to TRBJ2-1; weak D call: TRBD2 (6 bases). The CDR3 is 16 residues long. Between the trimmed V and J ends, which lost 6 bases and 5 bases, there was a span of 20 bases. The V gene's germline CDR1 is KGHSH and CDR2 LQKENI. CDR3 loop: CASSPYLGRSHNEQFF. The CDR3 DNA is TGTGCCAGCTCCCCGTATTTAGGGAGGAGCCACAATGAGCAGTTCTTC.

The V call is TRBV4-1, the J call TRBJ1-3; no reliable D call. V was clipped by 4 bases and J by 0 bases, with 7 bases between them. Germline CDR1 reads MGHRA; CDR2 reads YSYEKL. The CDR3 length is 14 residues. The DNA of the CDR3 is TGCGCCAGCAGCCCAGCGGGCTCTGGAAACACCATATATTTT. Translated: CASSPAGSGNTIYF.

CDR3 nucleotide sequence: TGTGCCTGGAGTGTACAGACCTGGAACACTGAAGCTTTCTTT. Translation gives CAWSVQTWNTEAFF. This chain joins TRBV30 and TRBJ1-1; D gene ambiguous. Deletions cut 0 bases from V and 1 base from J, with 9 bases between. CDR3 length: 14 amino acids. The germline CDR1 and CDR2 sequences are GTSNPN and SVGIG (reference sequence).

V usage is TRBV9 and J usage is TRBJ1-2; D uncertain. This CDR3 is built from 12 residues. Germline assignment: CDR1 SGDLS and CDR2 YYNGEE. Trimming removed 4 bases from V and 8 bases from J, with 12 bases in between. The chain's CDR3 is CASSPVWEGYTF. In DNA, the CDR3 is TGTGCCAGCAGCCCTGTTTGGGAGGGCTACACCTTC.

This sequence joins TRBV5-4 and TRBJ1-1; perhaps TRBD1 as D (6 bases). There are 15 residues in the CDR3. The V gene's germline CDR1 is SGHNT and CDR2 YYREEE (reference sequence). Trimming shortened V by 5 bases and J by 3 bases, and 17 bases separated the two germline ends. The CDR3 bases are TGTGCCAGCAGGGGGCTGGGGGCCGTGGACACTGAAGCTTTCTTT. Its protein is CASRGLGAVDTEAFF. The full variable domain, with the rest looked up from reference TRBV5-4 and TRBJ1-1, is ETGVTQSPTHLIKTRGQQVTLRCSSQSGHNTVSWYQQALGQGPQFIFQYYREEENGRGNFPPRFSGLQFPNYSSELNVNALELDDSALYLCASRGLGAVDTEAFFGQGTRLTVV.